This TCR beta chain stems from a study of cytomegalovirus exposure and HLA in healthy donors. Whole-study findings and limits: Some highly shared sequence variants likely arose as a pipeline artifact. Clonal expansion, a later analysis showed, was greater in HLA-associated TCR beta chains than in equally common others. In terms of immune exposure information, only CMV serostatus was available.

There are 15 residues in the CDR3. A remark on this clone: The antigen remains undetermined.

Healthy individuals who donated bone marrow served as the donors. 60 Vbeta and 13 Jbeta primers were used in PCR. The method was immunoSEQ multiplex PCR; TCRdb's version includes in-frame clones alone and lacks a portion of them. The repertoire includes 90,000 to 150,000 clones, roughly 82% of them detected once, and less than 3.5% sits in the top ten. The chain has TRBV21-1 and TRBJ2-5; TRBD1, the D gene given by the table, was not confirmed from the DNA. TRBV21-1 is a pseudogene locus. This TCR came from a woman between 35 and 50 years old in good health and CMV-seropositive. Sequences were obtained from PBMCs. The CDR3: CASRETGTQQETQYF. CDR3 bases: TGTGCCAGCAGAGAGACCGGGACACAGCAAGAGACCCAGTACTTC.